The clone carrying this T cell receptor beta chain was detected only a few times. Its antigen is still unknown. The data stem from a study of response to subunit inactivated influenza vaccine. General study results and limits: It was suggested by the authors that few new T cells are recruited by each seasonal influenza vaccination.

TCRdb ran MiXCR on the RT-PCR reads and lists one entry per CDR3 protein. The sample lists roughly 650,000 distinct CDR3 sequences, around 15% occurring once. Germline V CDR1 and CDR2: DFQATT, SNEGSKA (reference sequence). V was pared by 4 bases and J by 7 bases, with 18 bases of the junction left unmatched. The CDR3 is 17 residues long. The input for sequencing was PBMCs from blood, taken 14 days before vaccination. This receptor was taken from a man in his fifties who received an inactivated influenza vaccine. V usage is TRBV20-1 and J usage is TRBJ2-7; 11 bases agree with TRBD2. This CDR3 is CSATPEENSGGAREQYF. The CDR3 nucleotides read TGCAGTGCTACCCCAGAGGAGAATAGCGGGGGGGCGCGGGAGCAGTACTTC.